The next 23 T cell receptor beta chains were all read from a single sample in a study of spatial heterogeneity in lung cancer. Time point in this sample: sample taken at primary tumor resection. The study sequenced unsorted whole RNA from tumor, nontumor lung or frozen PBMC. TCRdb reanalysed the 5' RACE reads using MiXCR and keeps one entry per CDR3 protein. The data show 9,500 to 14,000 distinct CDR3 sequences, roughly 4% seen once. Source: PBMCs, taken at surgery. These TCRs come from a female donor with early-stage non-small cell lung cancer.

Turning to this clonotype: The library was prepared for alpha chains; this beta chain is a stray read, so its frequency means little. The rearrangement uses TRBV6-1 and TRBJ2-7; TRBD1 matches at 9 bases. From germline, CDR1 is MNHNS and CDR2 SASEGT. The V gene end was trimmed by 4 bases and the J gene end by 5 bases; junction bases not matched to a gene: 6. This CDR3 spans 14 amino acids. In nucleotides, the CDR3 is TGTGCCAGCAGTGTCCGGGACAGGGAAAACGAGCAGTACTTC. Its translation is CASSVRDRENEQYF.

This clonotype was observed many times. Within a library made for alpha chains, this beta chain is off target, and its count is uninformative. The rearrangement links TRBV7-8 to TRBJ2-7; 7 nucleotides line up with TRBD2. This CDR3 spans 13 amino acids. V shed 3 bases and J 6 bases; nucleotides not matched to a gene: 5. CDR1 and CDR2 from the germline V gene are SGHVS and FQNEAQ. The CDR3 region is CASSFGEGLEQYF. The DNA of the CDR3 is TGTGCCAGCAGCTTCGGGGAGGGCCTCGAGCAGTACTTC. Based on the CDR3 plus reference TRBV7-8 and TRBJ2-7, the full variable domain is GAGVSQSPRYKVAKRGQDVALRCDPISGHVSLFWYQQALGQGPEFLTYFQNEAQLDKSGLPSDRFFAERPEGSVSTLKIQRTQQEDSAVYLCASSFGEGLEQYFGPGTRLTVT.

This clonotype ranks as medium-sized. A library prepared for alpha chains yielded this beta chain as an off-target read; its size is of little meaning. The V and J genes are TRBV20-1 and TRBJ2-7; 9 bases match TRBD1. CDR1 is DFQATT, CDR2 SNEGSKA, per germline (reference sequence). The junction had 8 bases not matched to a gene; V was cut back by 5 bases and J by 6 bases. The CDR3 has 13 residues. The CDR3 DNA reads TGCAGTGCTGGACAGGGGATCATTAGCGAGCAGTACTTC. This sequence encodes CSAGQGIISEQYF.

At least ten counts were recorded for this clonotype. Found in a library prepared for alpha chains, this beta chain is an off-target read, and its abundance has little meaning. The chain is built from TRBV6-5 and TRBJ1-6, with D uncertain. The germline V gene encodes CDR1 MNHEY and CDR2 SVGAGI. CDR3 length: 14 amino acids. V gave up 4 bases and J gave up 3 bases, with 7 bases separating them. DNA for the CDR3: TGTGCCAGCAGTTTAACGGGCTATAATTCACCCCTCCACTTT. Translation gives CASSLTGYNSPLHF.

This clonotype was seen at least ten times. This beta chain is a stray read from a library made for alpha chains; its abundance is not meaningful. V usage is TRBV12-3 or TRBV12-4 and J usage is TRBJ2-1; TRBD2 agrees at 13 bases. With V trimmed by 3 bases and J by 7 bases, 3 bases remained unmatched. This CDR3 contains 15 residues. The CDR3 sequence is CASSLTTSGRNEQFF. In DNA form, the CDR3 reads TGTGCCAGCAGTTTGACGACTAGCGGGAGGAATGAGCAGTTCTTC.

This clonotype was observed at least ten times. For a library built for alpha chains, this beta chain is a stray read; little rests on its size. This sequence joins TRBV5-5 and TRBJ1-2, with 12 positions matching TRBD1. V was pared by 3 bases and J by 6 bases, with 6 bases of the junction left unmatched. There are 15 residues in the CDR3. CDR1 is SGHKS, CDR2 YYEKEE, per germline (reference sequence). The CDR3 nucleotides are TGTGCCAGCAGCTCGGGACAGGGGGCAGTCGATGGCTACACCTTC. Translation gives CASSSGQGAVDGYTF.

This clonotype was recorded many times. Because the library targeted alpha chains, this beta chain is an off-target read whose size means little. The chain recombines TRBV20-1 with TRBJ1-5; D gene uncertain. The V and J ends lost 1 base and 6 bases respectively, with 7 bases between them. Germline CDR1 and CDR2: DFQATT and SNEGSKA (reference sequence). This CDR3 contains 12 residues. The CDR3 DNA reads TGCAGTGCTAGAGCGGTTGGTCAGCCCCAGCATTTT. Amino acid sequence: CSARAVGQPQHF.

On this clonotype: Since the library was made to target alpha chains, this beta chain is a stray read and its abundance is not meaningful. V usage is TRBV28 and J usage is TRBJ2-1; 8 nucleotides match TRBD2. J was trimmed by 9 bases and V by 10 bases; bases with no gene match: 8. The CDR3 runs 12 residues. Germline assignment: CDR1 MDHEN and CDR2 SYDVKM. The CDR3 region is CATRREAGEQFF. CDR3 DNA sequence: TGTGCCACCAGGCGGGAGGCGGGTGAGCAGTTCTTC.

This clonotype was recorded many times. Because this beta chain is a stray read in a library intended to capture alpha chains, its abundance should not be given much weight. The chain carries TRBV5-5 and TRBJ2-3; D call uncertain. The V gene lost 0 bases and the J gene lost 5 bases, with 10 bases spanning the gap. This CDR3 spans 14 amino acids. In germline, CDR1 is SGHKS, CDR2 YYEKEE (reference sequence). The CDR3 sequence is CASSLGQVGDTQYF. The CDR3 DNA sequence: TGTGCCAGCAGCTTGGGGCAGGTTGGAGATACGCAGTATTTT.

This clonotype has a count of ten or more. Since it is a stray read in a library aimed at alpha chains, this beta chain has a size that is not meaningful. The rearrangement joins TRBV2 to TRBJ2-5; D is perhaps TRBD1 (6 bases). V was pared by 10 bases and J by 1 base, with 22 bases between. There are 16 residues in the CDR3. Germline CDR1 reads SNHLY; CDR2 reads FYNNEI. The CDR3 reads CATSRGPGGTQETQYF. Written as DNA, the CDR3 is TGTGCCACAAGCAGGGGCCCCGGAGGTACCCAAGAGACCCAGTACTTC.

Note on this clonotype: A library made for alpha chains picked up this beta chain off target, so its size means little. The genes are TRBV5-1 and TRBJ2-5; TRBD1 is a possible D gene (5 bases). CDR3 length: 15 amino acids. V was cut by 1 base and J by 4 bases, with 14 bases left in between. Germline V gives CDR1 SGHRS, CDR2 YFSETQ. This chain's CDR3 is CASSLSGANGETQYF. The DNA for the CDR3 is TGCGCCAGCAGCTTGTCTGGGGCAAACGGAGAGACCCAGTACTTC.

This clonotype was seen at least ten times. Found in a library prepared for alpha chains, this beta chain is an off-target read, and its abundance has little meaning. The CDR3 protein is CASSPPNRYYEQYF. For the CDR3, the DNA is TGTGCCAGCTCACCACCGAATAGATACTACGAGCAGTACTTC. This sequence joins TRBV18 and TRBJ2-7; D remains unclear. The CDR3 sequence is 14 residues long. Germline-derived CDR1 and CDR2 are KGHSH and LQKENI. V lost 0 bases to trimming and J lost 3 bases, with 9 bases between them.

As to this clonotype: Since it is a stray read in a library aimed at alpha chains, this beta chain has a size that is not meaningful. This sequence joins TRBV6-5 and TRBJ2-5; 10 positions agree with TRBD2. Germline assignment: CDR1 MNHEY and CDR2 SVGAGI. The CDR3 extends over 13 amino acids. Trimming took 5 bases from V and 5 from J; bases not matched to a gene: 2. The CDR3 region has the DNA TGTGCCAGCAGTAATAGCGGGGGGGAGACCCAGTACTTC. Protein: CASSNSGGETQYF.

This clonotype was observed at least ten times. The size of this beta chain means little, since it is a stray read in a library made for alpha chains. V gene TRBV6-2 or TRBV6-3 combines with J gene TRBJ2-1; D is tentatively TRBD1 or TRBD2 (5 bases each). This CDR3 has 14 amino acids. The germline V gene encodes CDR1 MNHEY and CDR2 SVGEGT. V shed 2 bases and J shed 10 bases, with 15 bases lying between them. The CDR3 loop is CASSYLQGVGEQFF. In DNA form, the CDR3 reads TGTGCCAGCAGTTACCTGCAGGGAGTAGGCGAGCAGTTCTTC.

This clonotype was seen at least ten times. This beta chain slipped into a library made for alpha chains as a stray read, so its size is not meaningful. This chain uses TRBV7-9 with TRBJ2-3, with TRBD2 matching over 12 bases. V was pared by 5 bases and J by 3 bases, with 12 bases of the junction left unmatched. This CDR3 has 18 residues. CDR1 SEHNR and CDR2 FQNEAQ come from the germline V gene (reference sequence). In nucleotides, the CDR3 is TGTGCCAGCAGCACGAGGACTAGCGGGAATATGTTTACAGATACGCAGTATTTT. Protein: CASSTRTSGNMFTDTQYF.

This clonotype has a count of ten or more. This beta chain represents an off-target read in a library built for alpha chains; its size is of limited meaning. The gene calls are TRBV19 and TRBJ1-2; the D is unclear. V lost 5 bases to trimming and J lost 0 bases, with 13 bases between them. There are 15 residues in the CDR3. The V gene's germline CDR1 is LNHDA and CDR2 SQIVND (reference sequence). CDR3 region: CASSGTASANYGYTF. CDR3 coding DNA: TGTGCCAGTAGTGGAACAGCATCAGCTAACTATGGCTACACCTTC.

This clonotype occurred many times. Being off target in a library aimed at alpha chains, this beta chain has a size of little meaning. V gene TRBV27 combines with J gene TRBJ2-3; 14 bases align to TRBD2. V shed 1 base, J shed 4 bases, and the junction held 4 bases outside the gene matches. Germline V gene lookup returns CDR1 MNHEY and CDR2 SMNVEV (reference sequence). This CDR3 is 17 amino acids long. The CDR3 coding sequence is TGTGCCAGCAGTTTATTGGGACTAGCGGGAGACTCAGATACGCAGTATTTT. It codes for CASSLLGLAGDSDTQYF.

This clonotype appeared a single time. The library was designed around alpha chains, so this beta chain is a stray read whose abundance carries little weight. The chain employs TRBV10-3 and TRBJ2-5; D may be TRBD2 (5 bases). Germline-derived CDR1 and CDR2 are ENHRY and SYGVKD. CDR3 length: 16 residues. Trimming stripped 0 bases from V and 1 base from J, with 12 bases between. For the CDR3, the DNA is TGTGCCATCAGTGAGTCGGGTGTAGCGATCCAAGAGACCCAGTACTTC. This codes for CAISESGVAIQETQYF.

Note on this clonotype: This beta chain turned up in a library designed for alpha chains; as an off-target read, its abundance says little. This chain connects TRBV20-1 to TRBJ2-2; the D call may be TRBD1 or TRBD2 (5 bases each). Trimming removed 5 bases from V and 0 bases from J, with 16 bases in between. The CDR3 consists of 16 residues. Germline-derived CDR1 and CDR2 are DFQATT and SNEGSKA (reference sequence). CDR3 residues: CSAPPSGTANTGELFF. DNA for the CDR3: TGCAGTGCTCCACCCTCCGGGACGGCGAACACCGGGGAGCTGTTTTTT.

This clonotype was seen many times. This beta chain lies outside the target of a library built for alpha chains; its clone size means little. V and J are TRBV7-8 and TRBJ2-3; the match to TRBD2 covers 12 bases. This CDR3 contains 16 residues. The V gene's germline CDR1 is SGHVS and CDR2 FQNEAQ. The J segment lost 4 bases and the V segment lost 4 bases, leaving 6 bases of the junction unmatched. The CDR3 nucleotides are TGTGCCAGCAGCTGGAAAACTAGCGGGGGGTCAGATACGCAGTATTTT. Protein: CASSWKTSGGSDTQYF.

The sample holds many counts of this clonotype. This beta chain is an off-target read within a library intended for alpha chains, so its frequency means little. This chain uses TRBV6-5 with TRBJ1-2; D is unresolved. The CDR3 consists of 13 residues. V dropped 4 bases and J dropped 6 bases, with 12 bases sitting between them. CDR1 and CDR2 (germline): MNHEY, SVGAGI. The CDR3 DNA sequence: TGTGCCAGCAGTTGGAGGGCGAGTGATGGCTACACCTTC. Amino acids: CASSWRASDGYTF.

This clonotype is classed as medium-sized. The library was designed around alpha chains, so this beta chain is a stray read whose abundance carries little weight. The V call is TRBV5-1, the J call TRBJ1-5; a weak D match, TRBD1 (5 bases). The V end lost 4 bases, the J end lost 5 bases, and 13 bases lay between the germline ends. The germline gives CDR1 SGHRS, CDR2 YFSETQ. The CDR3 length is 14 residues. The CDR3 coding sequence is TGCGCCAGCAGCGCGGGACCTGGGGATCAGCCCCAGCATTTT. Translation gives CASSAGPGDQPQHF.

This clonotype was seen at least ten times. With the library built for alpha chains, this beta chain is off target and its frequency is not meaningful. The genes are TRBV6-5 and TRBJ2-5; a weak D match, TRBD1 (6 bases). V was trimmed by 6 bases and J by 7 bases, leaving 15 bases between them. The CDR3 runs to 13 residues. CDR1 and CDR2 (germline): MNHEY, SVGAGI. The CDR3 loop is CASRKQGLGTQYF. DNA of the CDR3: TGTGCCAGCAGAAAACAGGGCCTGGGGACCCAGTACTTC.